This T cell receptor beta chain was captured in a study of T cell changes during pregnancy in multiple sclerosis. This clone was seen a single time. The table came from immunoSEQ multiplex PCR; TCRdb's copy has only in-frame clones and leaves some out. The sample includes around 70,000 clones, roughly 89% of them seen just once. The sequencing here drew on peripheral blood, taken in the second trimester of pregnancy. The clonotype originates from a female donor with multiple sclerosis, enrolled in a pregnancy study.

This CDR3 is CASSSGLAVNEQFF. The DNA for the CDR3 is TGTGCCAGCAGCTCGGGACTAGCGGTCAATGAGCAGTTCTTC. V is TRBV7-2 and J is TRBJ2-1, with 11 positions matching TRBD2. The CDR3 sequence is 14 residues long. Germline trimming cut 4 bases from V and 6 bases from J; bases unmatched to any gene: 2. Germline-derived CDR1 and CDR2 are SGHTA and FQGNSA. Full variable domain (outside the CDR3, taken from reference TRBV7-2 and TRBJ2-1): GAGVSQSPSNKVTEKGKDVELRCDPISGHTALYWYRQSLGQGLEFLIYFQGNSAPDKSGLPSDRFSAERTGGSVSTLTIQRTQQEDSAVYLCASSSGLAVNEQFFGPGTRLTVL.